The source of this T cell receptor (beta chain) is a study of shared clonotypes between healthy human individuals. Overall study findings and caveats: Estimated clonotype richness was generally higher in naive than memory subsets. Rarefaction demonstrated incomplete sorted-subset sequencing despite large depth.

Naive CD8 isolation took CD45RO-negative cells positively selected for CCR7 and excluded terminally differentiated effector memory CD45RA+ cells. A note on this clone: Its target is unknown.

V lost 2 bases to trimming and J lost 2 bases, with 12 bases between them. Germline CDR1 reads SEHNR; CDR2 reads FQNEAQ (reference sequence). The CDR3 runs to 15 residues. Here immunoSEQ multiplex PCR was the method, and the copy in TCRdb shows in-frame clones only, minus some. Of about 2 million clones in the sample, approximately 94% were seen once. The TCR originated in a man aged 18 to 29 in good health. V gene TRBV7-9 combines with J gene TRBJ2-5; D is possibly TRBD2 (6 bases). The material sequenced was naive CD8+ T cells sorted from blood. CDR3 protein: CASSLLRDLQETQYF. CDR3 sequence (DNA): TGTGCCAGCAGCTTACTCCGGGACTTACAAGAGACCCAGTACTTC.